A single sample is the source of the 30 T cell receptor beta chains below, sequenced in a study of blood T cell repertoires in COVID-19. This table comes from immunoSEQ multiplex PCR, and its TCRdb copy is limited to in-frame clones, with some not included. The table lists approximately 60,000 clones, roughly 86% of them singletons, with roughly 8% in the top ten. The sample taken for sequencing was peripheral blood. The receptors here all came from a woman aged 80 or older with acute or convalescent COVID-19.

The V gene is TRBV28, the J gene TRBJ2-7, with a tentative D call TRBD1 (6 bases). The germline V gene has CDR1 MDHEN and CDR2 SYDVKM. The V end was cut by 3 bases, the J end by 0 bases, with 12 bases between. This CDR3 is 15 amino acids long. The CDR3 coding sequence is TGTGCCAGCAGTTTGGGGGCGCCCAGCTCCTACGAGCAGTACTTC. This encodes CASSLGAPSSYEQYF.

The rearrangement uses TRBV19 and TRBJ2-3, with 8 positions matching TRBD2. The germline CDR1 and CDR2 sequences are LNHDA and SQIVND (reference sequence). V shed 6 bases and J 5 bases; nucleotides not matched to a gene: 10. This CDR3 comprises 15 residues. The CDR3: CASRGGSGARDTQYF. The CDR3 nucleotides are TGTGCCAGTAGAGGGGGTAGCGGGGCCAGAGATACGCAGTATTTT. The variable domain in full, with the rest retrieved from reference TRBV19 and TRBJ2-3, is DGGITQSPKYLFRKEGQNVTLSCEQNLNHDAMYWYRQDPGQGLRLIYYSQIVNDFQKGDIAEGYSVSREKKESFPLTVTSAQKNPTAFYLCASRGGSGARDTQYFGPGTRLTVL.

This chain joins TRBV10-1 and TRBJ2-7, with 10 nucleotides matching TRBD2. Germline V lookup: CDR1 WNHNN, CDR2 SYGVQD (reference sequence). J lost 2 bases, V lost 3 bases, and 7 bases had no gene match. The CDR3 loop spans 16 amino acids. The CDR3 DNA is TGCGCCAGCAGTGAATCAGGGACTAGCGCTGCCTACGAGCAGTACTTC. Protein product: CASSESGTSAAYEQYF.

This rearrangement joins TRBV6-6 to TRBJ2-7; TRBD1 agrees at 7 bases. The trim removed 5 bases at V and 4 bases at J, leaving 8 bases unmatched. Germline V gives CDR1 MNHNY, CDR2 SVGAGI (reference sequence). There are 14 residues in the CDR3. Written as DNA, the CDR3 is TGTGCCAGCAGTCCCCCGGGACAGACTTACGAGCAGTACTTC. It codes for CASSPPGQTYEQYF.

The chain employs TRBV7-3 and TRBJ2-1; 9 nucleotides agree with TRBD2. CDR1 is SGHTA, CDR2 FQGTGA, per germline. The CDR3 spans 15 residues. The V segment lost 3 bases and the J segment 5 bases; nucleotides outside the gene matches: 5. CDR3: CASSFGLAKNNEQFF. The CDR3 nucleotides read TGTGCCAGCAGCTTTGGACTAGCGAAGAACAATGAGCAGTTCTTC. Drawing the rest from reference TRBV7-3 and TRBJ2-1, the complete variable domain is GAGVSQTPSNKVTEKGKYVELRCDPISGHTALYWYRQSLGQGPEFLIYFQGTGAADDSGLPNDRFFAVRPEGSVSTLKIQRTERGDSAVYLCASSFGLAKNNEQFFGPGTRLTVL.

The chain uses TRBV19 and TRBJ2-3; D uncertain. Trimming took 1 base from V and 2 from J, leaving 7 bases between them. This CDR3 spans 14 amino acids. The V gene's germline CDR1 is LNHDA and CDR2 SQIVND (reference sequence). CDR3 loop: CASSIGATTDTQYF. Here the CDR3 DNA reads TGTGCCAGTAGTATAGGGGCGACCACAGATACGCAGTATTTT. The whole variable domain, filled in from reference TRBV19 and TRBJ2-3, reads DGGITQSPKYLFRKEGQNVTLSCEQNLNHDAMYWYRQDPGQGLRLIYYSQIVNDFQKGDIAEGYSVSREKKESFPLTVTSAQKNPTAFYLCASSIGATTDTQYFGPGTRLTVL.

The chain joins TRBV5-4 to TRBJ2-7; TRBD2 matches 7 bases. Germline CDR1 and CDR2: SGHNT and YYREEE (reference sequence). The length of the CDR3 is 14 residues. With V trimmed by 3 bases and J by 3 bases, 6 bases remained unmatched. In DNA, the CDR3 is TGTGCCAGCAGCTCTCGATCGGGAGGCTACGAGCAGTACTTC. Translation gives CASSSRSGGYEQYF.

The chain is built from TRBV14 and TRBJ2-2; D might be TRBD1 (6 bases). CDR1 is SGHDN, CDR2 FVKESK, per germline. Trimming stripped 4 bases from V and 7 bases from J, with 10 bases between. The CDR3 extends over 13 amino acids. CDR3 sequence (DNA): TGTGCCAGCAGCCTGAGGGGGTACGGGGAGCTGTTTTTT. This sequence encodes CASSLRGYGELFF. Full variable domain (rest looked up from reference TRBV14 and TRBJ2-2): EAGVTQFPSHSVIEKGQTVTLRCDPISGHDNLYWYRRVMGKEIKFLLHFVKESKQDESGMPNNRFLAERTGGTYSTLKVQPAELEDSGVYFCASSLRGYGELFFGEGSRLTVL.

The V and J genes are TRBV29-1 and TRBJ1-1; D possibly corresponds to TRBD1 (6 bases). Germline CDR1 SQVTM, CDR2 ANQGSEA. Trimming removed 4 bases at V and 1 base at J, with 10 bases between. The CDR3 runs 13 residues. CDR3 coding DNA: TGCAGCGTTGGGGGACACCCGAACACTGAAGCTTTCTTT. This translates into CSVGGHPNTEAFF.

V is TRBV19 and J is TRBJ1-1; D is unclear. The V gene's germline CDR1 is LNHDA and CDR2 SQIVND (reference sequence). Trimming took off 2 bases at V and 3 bases at J, with 13 bases between the two ends. The CDR3 is 15 amino acids. In nucleotides, the CDR3 is TGTGCCAGTAGTATACCGGTCCAGGAGGACACTGAAGCTTTCTTT. This encodes CASSIPVQEDTEAFF.

CDR3 in DNA: TGCGCCAGCAGCCAAGTACAGGGAACCAACTATGGCTACACCTTC. This sequence encodes CASSQVQGTNYGYTF. The chain has TRBV4-1 and TRBJ1-2; D is perhaps TRBD1 (6 bases). The CDR3 has 15 residues. The germline V gene encodes CDR1 MGHRA and CDR2 YSYEKL. The V and J ends lost 1 base and 2 bases respectively, with 11 bases between them.

This chain joins TRBV27 and TRBJ1-1; D is uncertain. This CDR3 has 15 amino acids. Germline CDR1 is MNHEY and CDR2 is SMNVEV (reference sequence). V dropped 3 bases and J dropped 4 bases, with 15 bases sitting between them. The CDR3 region has the DNA TGTGCCAGCAGTTTCGCGACGGAGCGGGGCACTGAAGCTTTCTTT. This sequence encodes CASSFATERGTEAFF.

The genes are TRBV18 and TRBJ2-2; the match to TRBD2 covers 15 bases. Germline V gene sequence: CDR1 KGHSH, CDR2 LQKENI. CDR3 length: 18 residues. The J segment lost 3 bases and the V segment lost 3 bases, leaving 5 bases of the junction unmatched. In nucleotides, the CDR3 is TGTGCCAGCTCACCCCCGGGACTAGCGGGAGGAGACACCGGGGAGCTGTTTTTT. It codes for CASSPPGLAGGDTGELFF.

The chain carries TRBV5-1 and TRBJ2-2; D not certain. The ends were cut back, 4 bases at V and 0 bases at J, with 10 bases in the middle. This CDR3 has 15 residues. Looked up from germline, CDR1 is SGHRS and CDR2 is YFSETQ. CDR3 loop: CASSPNTPNTGELFF. The CDR3 bases are TGCGCCAGCAGCCCGAACACACCGAACACCGGGGAGCTGTTTTTT.

The J gene is TRBJ2-7, the V gene TRBV6-1; D call uncertain. The germline V gene encodes CDR1 MNHNS and CDR2 SASEGT. The V end lost 0 bases, the J end lost 3 bases, and 9 bases lay between the germline ends. The CDR3 covers 14 residues. DNA of the CDR3: TGTGCCAGCAGTGAAGCGCTATTAGTCTACGAGCAGTACTTC. Its translation: CASSEALLVYEQYF.

This clone was seen more than once but under ten times. The chain joins TRBV5-4 to TRBJ1-5, with 10 bases fitting TRBD1. Trimming cost V 3 bases and J 6 bases; bases outside gene matches: 9. The CDR3 is 16 amino acids. Looked up from germline, CDR1 is SGHNT and CDR2 is YYREEE (reference sequence). The CDR3, as DNA: TGTGCCAGCAGCTCCCAGGGACAGGGGCGAGGTCAGCCCCAGCATTTT. It translates to CASSSQGQGRGQPQHF.

The genes are TRBV6-5 and TRBJ2-2; 8 nucleotides align to TRBD1. Germline assignment: CDR1 MNHEY and CDR2 SVGAGI. V was clipped by 5 bases and J by 6 bases; unmatched bases: 5. The CDR3 is made up of 14 amino acids. The CDR3 DNA is TGTGCCAGCAGTCGGACAGGGAATGCCGGGGAGCTGTTTTTT. As protein: CASSRTGNAGELFF.

The J gene is TRBJ1-2, the V gene TRBV2, with D maybe TRBD1 (6 bases). Germline lookup yields CDR1 SNHLY and CDR2 FYNNEI. V was clipped by 6 bases and J by 3 bases, with 14 bases between them. CDR3 length: 14 residues. In DNA form, the CDR3 reads TGTGCCAGCAGGAGGGGGGGCGCGGACTATGGCTACACCTTC. Protein product: CASRRGGADYGYTF.

The V and J genes are TRBV4-1 and TRBJ1-2; tentatively, D is TRBD1 (5 bases). Trimming cost V 0 bases and J 4 bases, with 18 bases left between them. Germline loops: CDR1 MGHRA, CDR2 YSYEKL. This CDR3 contains 17 residues. The CDR3 region has the DNA TGCGCCAGCAGCCAAGAAGAAAGTTCCCACAGGACCTATGGCTACACCTTC. It encodes CASSQEESSHRTYGYTF.

The chain joins TRBV6-6 to TRBJ1-3, with TRBD1 matching 12 bases. This CDR3 comprises 18 residues. The V gene's germline CDR1 is MNHNY and CDR2 SVGAGI (reference sequence). The junction had 11 bases not matched to a gene; V was cut back by 5 bases and J by 3 bases. The CDR3: CASSPLGGQGALGNTIYF. The CDR3 DNA is TGTGCCAGCAGTCCCTTGGGGGGACAGGGGGCTCTTGGAAACACCATATATTTT.

This chain links TRBV6-1 with TRBJ1-2; TRBD1 matches at 9 bases. Germline CDR1 and CDR2: MNHNS and SASEGT. This CDR3 is built from 15 residues. V gave up 0 bases and J gave up 4 bases; unmatched junction bases: 3. The CDR3 DNA sequence: TGTGCCAGCAGTGAAGCTAGGGACAGGGTCTATGGCTACACCTTC. Its protein product is CASSEARDRVYGYTF.

The V gene is TRBV20-1, the J gene TRBJ1-1; no definite D call. Trimming shortened V by 6 bases and J by 5 bases, and 10 bases separated the two germline ends. There are 11 residues in the CDR3. Germline CDR1 and CDR2: DFQATT and SNEGSKA (reference sequence). The CDR3 here is CSAKERTEAFF. The CDR3 region has the DNA TGCAGTGCCAAAGAGAGGACTGAAGCTTTCTTT.

Here the CDR3 DNA reads TGTGCCAGCACAACCGAACCGCGGAACAATGAGCAGTTCTTC. Translated: CASTTEPRNNEQFF. V usage is TRBV21-1 and J usage is TRBJ2-1; the listed D gene, TRBD2, was not tested against the DNA. TRBV21-1 is recorded as a pseudogene. CDR3 size: 14 residues.

The genes are TRBV19 and TRBJ1-2, with D possibly matching TRBD1 (6 bases). The CDR3 extends over 15 amino acids. Germline values: CDR1 LNHDA, CDR2 SQIVND (reference sequence). The V and J ends lost 1 base and 2 bases respectively, with 11 bases between them. Here the CDR3 reads CASSIAGVRNYGYTF. The CDR3, as DNA: TGTGCCAGTAGTATAGCAGGGGTAAGGAACTATGGCTACACCTTC.

The rearrangement links TRBV9 to TRBJ2-1; D is possibly TRBD2 (5 bases). Germline CDR1 SGDLS, CDR2 YYNGEE. The V gene lost 3 bases and the J gene lost 6 bases, with 19 bases spanning the gap. The length of the CDR3 is 16 residues. CDR3 coding DNA: TGTGCCAGCAGCGCCATCCGGGGAGTTGTGTCCAATGAGCAGTTCTTC. It specifies CASSAIRGVVSNEQFF.

The sample holds a few counts of this clone. The chain combines TRBV5-6 with TRBJ2-7, with D hard to call. There are 14 residues in the CDR3. Germline CDR1 reads SGHDT; CDR2 reads YYEEEE. V was trimmed by 3 bases and J by 2 bases, leaving 12 bases between them. The CDR3 DNA reads as TGTGCCAGCAGCTCAGAGACAAAAACCTACGAGCAGTACTTC. Translation gives CASSSETKTYEQYF.

This chain connects TRBV15 to TRBJ1-2; 7 bases map to TRBD1. Germline V gives CDR1 LNHNV, CDR2 YYDKDF (reference sequence). The junction had 12 bases not matched to a gene; V was cut back by 0 bases and J by 8 bases. This CDR3 comprises 16 residues. The CDR3 loop reads CATSRDVVYRGEGYTF. The CDR3 bases are TGTGCCACCAGCAGAGATGTGGTTTACAGGGGCGAGGGCTACACCTTC.

The J gene is TRBJ2-2, the V gene TRBV6-1; perhaps TRBD1 as D (6 bases). The germline V gene has CDR1 MNHNS and CDR2 SASEGT. CDR3 length: 15 residues. Trimming pared 3 bases from V and 7 bases from J, leaving 15 bases between. DNA of the CDR3: TGTGCCAGCAGTGATCTTAATGGGGGCTACGGGGAGCTGTTTTTT. Translating it yields CASSDLNGGYGELFF.

The chain is built from TRBV7-9 and TRBJ1-2; D possibly corresponds to TRBD1 (6 bases). The germline gives CDR1 SEHNR, CDR2 FQNEAQ (reference sequence). The CDR3 loop spans 13 amino acids. V gave up 5 bases and J gave up 6 bases, with 13 bases separating them. CDR3 bases: TGTGCCAGCAGCCAACAGGGTCTCCATGGCTACACCTTC. It codes for CASSQQGLHGYTF.

The chain employs TRBV6-6 and TRBJ1-5; 7 bases map to TRBD1. The CDR3 loop spans 15 amino acids. Per the germline V gene, CDR1 is MNHNY and CDR2 is SVGAGI (reference sequence). V lost 5 bases to trimming and J lost 0 bases; unmatched junction nucleotides: 4. In nucleotides, the CDR3 is TGTGCCAGCAGTAGGACAGGATATAGCAATCAGCCCCAGCATTTT. It yields the protein CASSRTGYSNQPQHF.